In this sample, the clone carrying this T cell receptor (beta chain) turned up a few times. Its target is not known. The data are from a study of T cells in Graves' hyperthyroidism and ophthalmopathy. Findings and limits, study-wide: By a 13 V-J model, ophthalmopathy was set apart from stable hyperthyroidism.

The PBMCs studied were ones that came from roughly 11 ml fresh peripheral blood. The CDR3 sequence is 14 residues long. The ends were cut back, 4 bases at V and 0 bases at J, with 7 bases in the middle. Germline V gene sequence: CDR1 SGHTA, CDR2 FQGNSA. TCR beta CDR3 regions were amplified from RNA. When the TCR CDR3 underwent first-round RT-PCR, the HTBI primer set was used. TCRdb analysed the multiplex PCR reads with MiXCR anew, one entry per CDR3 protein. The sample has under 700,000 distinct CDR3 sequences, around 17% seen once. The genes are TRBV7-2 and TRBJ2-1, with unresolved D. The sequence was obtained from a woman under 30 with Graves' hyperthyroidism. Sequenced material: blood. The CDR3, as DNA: TGTGCCAGCAGCTCATTTGGCTCCTACAATGAGCAGTTCTTC. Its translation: CASSSFGSYNEQFF.